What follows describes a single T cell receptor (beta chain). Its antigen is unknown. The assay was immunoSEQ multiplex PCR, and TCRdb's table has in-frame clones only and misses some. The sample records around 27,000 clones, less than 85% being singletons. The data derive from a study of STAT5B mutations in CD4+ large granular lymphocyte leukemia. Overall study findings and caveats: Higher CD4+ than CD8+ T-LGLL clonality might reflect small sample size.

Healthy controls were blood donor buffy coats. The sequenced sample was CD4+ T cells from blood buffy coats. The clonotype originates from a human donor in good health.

The CDR3 protein is CASSLGGLARETQYF. DNA for the CDR3: TGTGCCAGCAGCTTGGGGGGACTAGCTCGAGAGACCCAGTACTTC. The V and J genes are TRBV7-2 and TRBJ2-5, with 9 bases identical to TRBD2. There are 15 residues in the CDR3. Germline V gives CDR1 SGHTA, CDR2 FQGNSA. Germline trimming cut 3 bases from V and 4 bases from J; bases unmatched to any gene: 6.